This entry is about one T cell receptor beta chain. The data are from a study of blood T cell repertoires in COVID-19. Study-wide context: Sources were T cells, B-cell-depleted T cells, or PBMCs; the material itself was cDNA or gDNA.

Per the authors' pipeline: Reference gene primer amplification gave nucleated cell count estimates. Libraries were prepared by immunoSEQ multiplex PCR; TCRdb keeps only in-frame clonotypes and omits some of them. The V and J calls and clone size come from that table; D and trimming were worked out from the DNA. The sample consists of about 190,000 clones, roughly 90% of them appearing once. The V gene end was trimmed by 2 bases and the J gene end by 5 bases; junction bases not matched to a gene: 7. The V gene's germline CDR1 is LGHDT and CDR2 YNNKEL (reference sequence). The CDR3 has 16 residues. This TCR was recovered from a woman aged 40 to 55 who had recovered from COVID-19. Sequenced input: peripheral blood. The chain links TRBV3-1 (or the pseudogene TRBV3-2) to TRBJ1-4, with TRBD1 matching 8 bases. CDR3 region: CASSQLQGGENEKLFF. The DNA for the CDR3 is TGTGCCAGCAGCCAACTACAGGGGGGGGAGAATGAAAAACTGTTTTTT.